A selection of T cell receptor beta chains follows, all from one sample in a study of CD8 T cells in ankylosing spondylitis. Each CDR3 protein is one row after TCRdb ran MiXCR on the 5' RACE reads. Of 200,000 to 300,000 distinct CDR3 sequences listed, 8.6% were seen once; the top ten hold over 6.5%. Sequences were obtained from blood, either unsorted or a sorted T cell fraction (not recorded which). The receptors here all came from a male donor with ankylosing spondylitis or in good health (not recorded which). Both conserved end residues are part of each CDR3. Each record gives: V gene, CDR3 length, D gene, clone size, J gene, CDR3 DNA, CDR3 protein. The D gene is left open where the match is weak. Rows may omit the clone size; those that give it use once, few, many or a size class.

v_gene: TRBV25-1
len: 19
d_gene: .
abundance: .
j_gene: TRBJ2-7
CDR3nt: TGTGCCAGCAGTGAGACTTTTTCCGGGACCCCCGGCCTACGAAACGAGCAGTACTTC
CDR3aa: CASSETFSGTPGLRNEQYF

v_gene: TRBV12-5
len: 15
d_gene: TRBD1
abundance: .
j_gene: TRBJ2-2
CDR3nt: TGTGCTAGTGGTCCCGGACAGGCGAACACCGGGGAGCTGTTTTTT
CDR3aa: CASGPGQANTGELFF

v_gene: TRBV20-1
len: 13
d_gene: TRBD2
abundance: .
j_gene: TRBJ2-5
CDR3nt: TGCAGTGCTCTGGGACTAGCTCAAGAGACCCAGTACTTC
CDR3aa: CSALGLAQETQYF

v_gene: TRBV20-1
len: 15
d_gene: TRBD1
abundance: many
j_gene: TRBJ2-2
CDR3nt: TGCAGTGCTAGAGGAGGACAGGCCAACACCGGGGAGCTGTTTTTT
CDR3aa: CSARGGQANTGELFF

v_gene: TRBV9
len: 12
d_gene: .
abundance: many
j_gene: TRBJ2-1
CDR3nt: TGTGCCAGCAGTACAGGCTTCAGGGAGCAGTTCTTC
CDR3aa: CASSTGFREQFF

v_gene: TRBV18
len: 14
d_gene: .
abundance: few
j_gene: TRBJ2-1
CDR3nt: TGTGCCAGCTCACCTTCGCATATTAACAATGAGCAGTTCTTC
CDR3aa: CASSPSHINNEQFF

v_gene: TRBV11-3
len: 17
d_gene: .
abundance: once
j_gene: TRBJ2-7
CDR3nt: TGTGCCAGCAGCTTGAGCCCCCGGGACATTCCTTCCTACGAGCAGTACTTC
CDR3aa: CASSLSPRDIPSYEQYF

v_gene: TRBV27
len: 14
d_gene: .
abundance: many
j_gene: TRBJ2-5
CDR3nt: TGTGCCAGCAGTTCCGCGGACACCCAAGAGACCCAGTACTTC
CDR3aa: CASSSADTQETQYF

v_gene: TRBV11-1
len: 13
d_gene: TRBD1
abundance: many
j_gene: TRBJ2-7
CDR3nt: TGTGCCAGCAGCCTTGGACAGGACTACGAGCAGTACTTC
CDR3aa: CASSLGQDYEQYF

v_gene: TRBV9
len: 15
d_gene: TRBD1
abundance: many
j_gene: TRBJ1-5
CDR3nt: TGTGCCAGCAGCGAGACAGGGGGTGGGGGTCAGCCCCAGCATTTT
CDR3aa: CASSETGGGGQPQHF

v_gene: TRBV6-5
len: 13
d_gene: TRBD1
abundance: many
j_gene: TRBJ1-2
CDR3nt: TGTGCCAGCAGCAATACAGGGGCCTATGGCTACACCTTC
CDR3aa: CASSNTGAYGYTF

v_gene: TRBV11-2
len: 15
d_gene: TRBD2
abundance: few
j_gene: TRBJ2-5
CDR3nt: TGTGCCAGCAGCCCTAGGGCTAGCGGGGAAGAGACCCAGTACTTC
CDR3aa: CASSPRASGEETQYF

v_gene: TRBV5-1
len: 16
d_gene: TRBD2
abundance: few
j_gene: TRBJ2-1
CDR3nt: TGCGCCAGCAGCCCGACTAGCGGACATTCCTACAATGAGCAGTTCTTC
CDR3aa: CASSPTSGHSYNEQFF

v_gene: TRBV20-1
len: 14
d_gene: TRBD2
abundance: many
j_gene: TRBJ2-7
CDR3nt: TGCAGTGCTAGTTCGGCGGGGGACTCCTACGAGCAGTACTTC
CDR3aa: CSASSAGDSYEQYF